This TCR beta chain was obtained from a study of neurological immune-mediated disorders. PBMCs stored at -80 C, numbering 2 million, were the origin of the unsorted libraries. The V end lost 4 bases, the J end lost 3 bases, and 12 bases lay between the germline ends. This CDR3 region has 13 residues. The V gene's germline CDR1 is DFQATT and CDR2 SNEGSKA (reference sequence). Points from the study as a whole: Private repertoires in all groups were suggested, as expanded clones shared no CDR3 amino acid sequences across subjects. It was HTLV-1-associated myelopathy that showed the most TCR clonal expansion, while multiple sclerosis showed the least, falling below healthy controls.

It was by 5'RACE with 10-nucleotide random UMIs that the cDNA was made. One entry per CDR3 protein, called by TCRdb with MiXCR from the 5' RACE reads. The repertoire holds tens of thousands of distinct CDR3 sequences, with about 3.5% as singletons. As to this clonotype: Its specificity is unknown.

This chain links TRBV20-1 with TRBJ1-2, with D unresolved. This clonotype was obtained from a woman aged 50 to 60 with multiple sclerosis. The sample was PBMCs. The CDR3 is CSAIIDSYYGYTF. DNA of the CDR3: TGCAGTGCTATCATAGACTCTTACTATGGCTACACCTTC.